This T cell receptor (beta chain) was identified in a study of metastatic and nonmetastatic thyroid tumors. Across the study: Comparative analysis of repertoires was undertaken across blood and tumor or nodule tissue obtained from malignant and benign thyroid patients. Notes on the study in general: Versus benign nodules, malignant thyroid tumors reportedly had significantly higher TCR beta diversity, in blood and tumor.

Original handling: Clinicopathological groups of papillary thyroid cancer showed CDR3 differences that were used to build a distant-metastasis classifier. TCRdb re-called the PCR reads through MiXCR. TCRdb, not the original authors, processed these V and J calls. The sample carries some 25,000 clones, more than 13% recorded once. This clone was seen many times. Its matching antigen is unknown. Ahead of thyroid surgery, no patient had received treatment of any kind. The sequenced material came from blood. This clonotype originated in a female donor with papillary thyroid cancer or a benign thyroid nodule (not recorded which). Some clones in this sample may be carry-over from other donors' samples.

CDR3 DNA: TGTGCCAGCAGTTTGAGGGGGGAGGGCTACACCTTC. It encodes CASSLRGEGYTF. J is TRBJ1-2 and V is TRBV28, with D maybe TRBD1 (6 bases). This CDR3 contains 12 residues. V was trimmed by 3 bases and J by 8 bases, leaving 10 bases between them. The germline V gene encodes CDR1 MDHEN and CDR2 SYDVKM.